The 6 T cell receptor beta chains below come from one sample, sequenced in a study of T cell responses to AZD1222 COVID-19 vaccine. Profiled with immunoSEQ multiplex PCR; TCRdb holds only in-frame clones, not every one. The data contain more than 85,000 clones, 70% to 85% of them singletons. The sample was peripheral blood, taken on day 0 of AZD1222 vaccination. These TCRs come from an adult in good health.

This CDR3 is CASSPGAGDRNYGYTF. The CDR3 DNA reads TGCGCCAGCAGCCCCGGGGCAGGGGATAGGAACTATGGCTACACCTTC. The V call is TRBV5-1, the J call TRBJ1-2; maybe TRBD1 (6 bases). Looked up from germline, CDR1 is SGHRS and CDR2 is YFSETQ. The CDR3 loop spans 16 amino acids. The V end was cut by 4 bases, the J end by 2 bases, with 18 bases between.

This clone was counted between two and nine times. This CDR3 reads CASSSPGRDRVFNYGYTF. CDR3 bases: TGTGCCAGCAGCTCCCCTGGCCGGGACAGGGTCTTCAACTATGGCTACACCTTC. The chain carries TRBV5-5 and TRBJ1-2; 9 positions match TRBD1. The CDR3 extends over 18 amino acids. Trimming at V came to 3 bases and at J to 2 bases, leaving 14 bases not matched to a gene. Germline assignment: CDR1 SGHKS and CDR2 YYEKEE (reference sequence).

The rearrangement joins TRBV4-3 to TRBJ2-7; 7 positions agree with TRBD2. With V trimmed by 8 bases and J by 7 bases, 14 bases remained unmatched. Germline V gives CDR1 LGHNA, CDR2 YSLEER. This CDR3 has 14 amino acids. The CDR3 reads CASGVGAGVREQYF. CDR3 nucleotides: TGCGCCAGCGGAGTCGGGGCGGGAGTGAGAGAGCAGTACTTC.

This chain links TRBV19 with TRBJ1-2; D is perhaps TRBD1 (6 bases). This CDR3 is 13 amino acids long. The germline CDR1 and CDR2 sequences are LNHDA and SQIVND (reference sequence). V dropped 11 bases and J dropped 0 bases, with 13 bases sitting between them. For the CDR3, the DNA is TGTGCCGTGGGGGCAGGGACTAACTATGGCTACACCTTC. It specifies CAVGAGTNYGYTF.

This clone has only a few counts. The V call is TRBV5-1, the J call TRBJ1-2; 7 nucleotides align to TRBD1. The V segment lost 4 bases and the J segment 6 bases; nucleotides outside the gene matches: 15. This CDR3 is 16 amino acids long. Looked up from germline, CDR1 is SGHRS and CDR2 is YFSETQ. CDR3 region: CASSREFEGARNGYTF. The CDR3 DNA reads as TGCGCCAGCAGCCGAGAATTCGAGGGGGCGCGTAATGGCTACACCTTC.

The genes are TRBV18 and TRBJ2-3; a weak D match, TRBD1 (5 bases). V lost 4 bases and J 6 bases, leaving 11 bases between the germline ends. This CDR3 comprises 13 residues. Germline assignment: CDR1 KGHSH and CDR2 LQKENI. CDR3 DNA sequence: TGTGCCAGCTCACTCCCAGGGTTGGATACGCAGTATTTT. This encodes CASSLPGLDTQYF. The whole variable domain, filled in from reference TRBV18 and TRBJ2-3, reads NAGVMQNPRHLVRRRGQEARLRCSPMKGHSHVYWYRQLPEEGLKFMVYLQKENIIDESGMPKERFSAEFPKEGPSILRIQQVVRGDSAAYFCASSLPGLDTQYFGPGTRLTVL.